Below, 16 T cell receptor beta chains from the same sample are listed, as sequenced in a study of control samples from healthy donors and cancer patients. Sequencing used immunoSEQ multiplex PCR; TCRdb keeps in-frame clones, though not all of them. This sample has over 8,000 clones, with roughly 93% found just once. Sequencing used PBMCs. The receptors come from a man aged 55 to 70 with colorectal cancer.

V and J are TRBV29-1 and TRBJ2-1, with D perhaps given as TRBD1 or TRBD2 (5 bases each). Deletions cut 4 bases from V and 5 bases from J, with 15 bases between. CDR1 and CDR2 from the germline V gene are SQVTM and ANQGSEA. The CDR3 sequence is 14 residues long. CDR3 loop: CSVVEGRVDNEQFF. DNA for the CDR3: TGCAGCGTTGTCGAGGGGAGAGTCGACAATGAGCAGTTCTTC.

The chain links TRBV7-9 to TRBJ1-2, with D possibly being TRBD1 (6 bases). Germline CDR1 is SEHNR and CDR2 is FQNEAQ (reference sequence). The CDR3 extends over 16 amino acids. Trimming stripped 0 bases from V and 0 bases from J, with 11 bases between. As DNA, the CDR3 is TGTGCCAGCAGCTTAGCTTTGAGGGGGGCTAACTATGGCTACACCTTC. Its translation is CASSLALRGANYGYTF.

The rearrangement joins TRBV13 to TRBJ2-7, with a tentative D call TRBD1 (6 bases). V shed 5 bases and J shed 4 bases, with 18 bases lying between them. Per the germline V gene, CDR1 is PRHDT and CDR2 is FYEKMQ (reference sequence). CDR3 length: 15 residues. This CDR3 reads CASSPRPEQGYEQYF. CDR3 sequence (DNA): TGTGCCAGCAGCCCCAGACCCGAACAGGGTTACGAGCAGTACTTC. The variable domain in full, completed from reference TRBV13 and TRBJ2-7, reads AAGVIQSPRHLIKEKRETATLKCYPIPRHDTVYWYQQGPGQDPQFLISFYEKMQSDKGSIPDRFSAQQFSDYHSELNMSSLELGDSALYFCASSPRPEQGYEQYFGPGTRLTVT.

The table lists this clone with a count of one. CDR3 bases: TGCGCCAGCAGCTTGGGGTCAGGGCACAATCAGCCCCAGCATTTT. Translation: CASSLGSGHNQPQHF. The chain uses TRBV5-1 and TRBJ1-5; D possibly corresponds to TRBD1 (5 bases). The V and J ends lost 0 bases and 3 bases respectively, with 10 bases between them. CDR1 and CDR2 (germline): SGHRS, YFSETQ. The CDR3 runs 15 residues.

The rearrangement links TRBV20-1 to TRBJ1-1; no definite D call. The CDR3 extends over 11 amino acids. The V gene's germline CDR1 is DFQATT and CDR2 SNEGSKA (reference sequence). V dropped 4 bases and J dropped 0 bases, with 3 bases sitting between them. The CDR3 coding sequence is TGCAGTGCTACAGTGAACACTGAAGCTTTCTTT. This codes for CSATVNTEAFF.

The CDR3 reads CASSVAGGNEQFF. CDR3 nucleotide sequence: TGTGCCAGCAGCGTAGCGGGGGGCAATGAGCAGTTCTTC. V and J are TRBV5-8 and TRBJ2-1; TRBD2 matches at 10 bases. This CDR3 region has 13 residues. Germline loops: CDR1 SGHTS, CDR2 YDEGEE. V lost 4 bases and J lost 6; bases outside the gene matches: 1.

J is TRBJ2-7 and V is TRBV7-9; either TRBD1 or TRBD2 may supply D (5 bases each). The germline gives CDR1 SEHNR, CDR2 FQNEAQ (reference sequence). V gave up 5 bases and J gave up 3 bases, with 17 bases separating them. The CDR3 is 15 residues long. The DNA for the CDR3 is TGTGCCAGCAGCCACCCGGGACCTGACGTCTACGAGCAGTACTTC. Protein: CASSHPGPDVYEQYF.

Written as DNA, the CDR3 is TGTGCCAGCAGTCCCCTTACAGGGAGCACAGATACGCAGTATTTT. Translation gives CASSPLTGSTDTQYF. The chain carries TRBV27 and TRBJ2-3; D is possibly TRBD1 (6 bases). The CDR3 runs 15 residues. Germline CDR1 MNHEY, CDR2 SMNVEV (reference sequence). V was pared by 5 bases and J by 0 bases, with 12 bases between.

This chain joins TRBV21-1 and TRBJ1-1. TRBV21-1 is classified as a pseudogene. This CDR3 region has 14 residues. The CDR3 bases are TGTGCCAGCAGCAAATCCGGAGAAGGCACTGAAGCTTTCTTT. As protein: CASSKSGEGTEAFF.

This clone was detected only once. The V and J genes are TRBV4-2 and TRBJ2-7; D is undetermined. V was cut by 2 bases and J by 1 base, with 15 bases left in between. The CDR3 is 16 amino acids. CDR1 LGHNA and CDR2 YNFKEQ come from the germline V gene. The CDR3 DNA is TGTGCCAGCAGCCAACCGGGTGTTCAGGCGTCCTACGAGCAGTACTTC. It is translated as CASSQPGVQASYEQYF.

V usage is TRBV18 and J usage is TRBJ1-4; perhaps TRBD1 as D (5 bases). The germline V and J ends were trimmed by 3 bases and 5 bases, with 13 bases remaining between them. The CDR3 runs 15 residues. Germline V CDR1 and CDR2: KGHSH, LQKENI. CDR3 loop: CASSPSLGPNEKLFF. As DNA, the CDR3 is TGTGCCAGCTCACCTTCCTTGGGGCCGAATGAAAAACTGTTTTTT.

This clone was recorded once. The V and J genes are TRBV2 and TRBJ1-2; TRBD1 is a possible D gene (5 bases). The ends were cut back, 9 bases at V and 7 bases at J, with 15 bases in the middle. CDR1 and CDR2 (germline): SNHLY, FYNNEI. This CDR3 has 12 amino acids. CDR3 DNA sequence: TGTGCCAGTGATGGGGGTGTCGGTGGCTACACCTTC. This encodes CASDGGVGGYTF. The variable domain in full, completed from reference TRBV2 and TRBJ1-2, reads EPEVTQTPSHQVTQMGQEVILRCVPISNHLYFYWYRQILGQKVEFLVSFYNNEISEKSEIFDDQFSVERPDGSNFTLKIRSTKLEDSAMYFCASDGGVGGYTFGSGTRLTVV.

CDR3 sequence reads: CASSFYRGGFNYGYTF. The DNA for the CDR3 is TGTGCCAGCAGCTTTTACAGGGGGGGCTTTAACTATGGCTACACCTTC. The rearrangement joins TRBV5-8 to TRBJ1-2; TRBD1 matches 8 bases. The CDR3 consists of 16 residues. Unmatched junction bases numbered 7, after V lost 2 bases and J lost 1 base. CDR1 SGHTS and CDR2 YDEGEE come from the germline V gene.

The rearrangement links TRBV30 to TRBJ1-1; D unclear. The germline V and J ends were trimmed by 5 bases and 0 bases, with 7 bases remaining between them. CDR1 is GTSNPN and CDR2 is SVGIG in the germline V gene (reference sequence). CDR3 length: 12 residues. CDR3 DNA sequence: TGTGCCTGGGCTAAAATGAACACTGAAGCTTTCTTT. It translates to CAWAKMNTEAFF.

This sequence joins TRBV7-3 and TRBJ2-7; D ambiguous. CDR3 size: 14 residues. CDR1 SGHTA and CDR2 FQGTGA come from the germline V gene. Trimming removed 1 base at V and 2 bases at J, with 9 bases between. CDR3 in DNA: TGTGCCAGCAGCTTAAATGGCAAAGCCTACGAGCAGTACTTC. Amino acid sequence: CASSLNGKAYEQYF.

The V and J genes are TRBV3-1 (or the pseudogene TRBV3-2) and TRBJ1-1; no clear D. The CDR3 length is 17 residues. Trimming pared 3 bases from V and 0 bases from J, leaving 17 bases between. Per germline, CDR1 LGHDT and CDR2 YNNKEL (reference sequence). In nucleotides, the CDR3 is TGTGCCAGCAGCCAGGATGGGAAAGGTTTAATGAACACTGAAGCTTTCTTT. Translated, it gives CASSQDGKGLMNTEAFF.